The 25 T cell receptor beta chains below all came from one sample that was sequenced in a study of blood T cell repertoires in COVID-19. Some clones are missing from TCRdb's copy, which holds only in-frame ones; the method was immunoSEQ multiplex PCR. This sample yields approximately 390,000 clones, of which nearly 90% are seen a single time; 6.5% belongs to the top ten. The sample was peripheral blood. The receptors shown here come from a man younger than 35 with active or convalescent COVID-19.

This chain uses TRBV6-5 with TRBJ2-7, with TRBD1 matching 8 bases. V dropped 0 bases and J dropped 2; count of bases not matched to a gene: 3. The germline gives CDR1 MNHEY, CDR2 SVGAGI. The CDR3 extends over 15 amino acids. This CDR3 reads CASSYSGTGTYEQYF. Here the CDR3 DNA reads TGTGCCAGCAGTTACTCCGGGACAGGAACCTACGAGCAGTACTTC.

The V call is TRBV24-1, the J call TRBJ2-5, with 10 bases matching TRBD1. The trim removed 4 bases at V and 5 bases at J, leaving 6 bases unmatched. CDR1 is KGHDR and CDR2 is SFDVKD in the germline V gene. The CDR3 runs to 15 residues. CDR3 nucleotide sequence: TGTGCCACCAGTGAGGAAGGGACAGGGGTGGAGACCCAGTACTTC. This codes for CATSEEGTGVETQYF.

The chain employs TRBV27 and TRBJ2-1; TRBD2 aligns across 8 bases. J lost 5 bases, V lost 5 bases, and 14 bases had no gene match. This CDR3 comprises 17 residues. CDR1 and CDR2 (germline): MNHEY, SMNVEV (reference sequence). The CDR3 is CASSPIWRGVWDNEQFF. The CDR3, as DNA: TGTGCCAGCAGTCCAATCTGGCGGGGGGTATGGGACAATGAGCAGTTCTTC.

The CDR3 here is CASSEVYRRYGYTF. The CDR3 coding sequence is TGTGCCAGCAGTGAAGTCTACAGGCGCTATGGCTACACCTTC. V and J are TRBV2 and TRBJ1-2; TRBD1 might be the D (5 bases). The CDR3 covers 14 residues. V was shortened by 1 base and J by 4 bases, with 10 bases between the two germline ends. CDR1 and CDR2 from the germline V gene are SNHLY and FYNNEI.

CDR3 region: CASSRGPSMGQETQYF. CDR3 bases: TGTGCCAGCAGCCGAGGGCCCTCCATGGGGCAAGAGACCCAGTACTTC. V and J are TRBV7-3 and TRBJ2-5; weak D call: TRBD2 (5 bases). This CDR3 is built from 16 residues. Germline CDR1 reads SGHTA; CDR2 reads FQGTGA. Trimming pared 5 bases from V and 2 bases from J, leaving 18 bases between.

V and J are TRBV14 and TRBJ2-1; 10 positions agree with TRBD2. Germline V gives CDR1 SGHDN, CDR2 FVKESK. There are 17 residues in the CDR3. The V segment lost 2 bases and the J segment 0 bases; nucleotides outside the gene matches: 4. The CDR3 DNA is TGTGCCAGCAGCCAACGCGGACTAGCGGACTCCTACAATGAGCAGTTCTTC. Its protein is CASSQRGLADSYNEQFF.

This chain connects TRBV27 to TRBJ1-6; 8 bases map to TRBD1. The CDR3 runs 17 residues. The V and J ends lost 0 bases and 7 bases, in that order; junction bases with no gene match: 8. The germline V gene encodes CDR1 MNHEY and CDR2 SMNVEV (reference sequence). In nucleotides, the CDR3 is TGTGCCAGCAGTTTATCCGGGGACAGGCCAACGAATTCACCCCTCCACTTT. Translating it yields CASSLSGDRPTNSPLHF.

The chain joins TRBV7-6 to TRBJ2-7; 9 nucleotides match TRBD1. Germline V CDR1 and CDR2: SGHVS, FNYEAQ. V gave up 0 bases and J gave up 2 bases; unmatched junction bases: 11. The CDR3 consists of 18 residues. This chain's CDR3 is CASSLAPVTGGTTYEQYF. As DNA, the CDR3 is TGTGCCAGCAGCTTAGCACCAGTCACAGGGGGCACCACCTACGAGCAGTACTTC.

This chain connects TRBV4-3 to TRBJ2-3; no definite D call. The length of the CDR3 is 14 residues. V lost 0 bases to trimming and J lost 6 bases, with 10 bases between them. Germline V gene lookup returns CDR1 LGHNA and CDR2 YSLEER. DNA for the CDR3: TGCGCCAGCAGCCAAGATATGACCGGGGATACGCAGTATTTT. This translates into CASSQDMTGDTQYF.

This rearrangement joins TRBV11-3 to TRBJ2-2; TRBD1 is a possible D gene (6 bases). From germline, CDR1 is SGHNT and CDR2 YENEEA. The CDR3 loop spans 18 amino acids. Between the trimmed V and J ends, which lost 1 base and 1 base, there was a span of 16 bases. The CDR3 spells CASSLASRAGENTGELFF. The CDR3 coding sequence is TGTGCCAGCAGCTTAGCCTCAAGGGCAGGGGAGAACACCGGGGAGCTGTTTTTT.

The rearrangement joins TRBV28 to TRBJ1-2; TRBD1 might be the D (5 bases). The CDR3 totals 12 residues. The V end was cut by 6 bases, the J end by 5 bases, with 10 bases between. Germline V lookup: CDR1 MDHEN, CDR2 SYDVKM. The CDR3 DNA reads TGTGCCAGCAGGGGGGGTGGGTATGGCTACACCTTC. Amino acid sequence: CASRGGGYGYTF.

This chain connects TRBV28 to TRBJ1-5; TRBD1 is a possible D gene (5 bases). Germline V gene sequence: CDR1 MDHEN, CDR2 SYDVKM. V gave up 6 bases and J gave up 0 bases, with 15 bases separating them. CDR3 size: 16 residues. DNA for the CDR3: TGTGCCAGCAGCCCAGCGGGCAGGGATAGCAATCAGCCCCAGCATTTT. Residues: CASSPAGRDSNQPQHF.

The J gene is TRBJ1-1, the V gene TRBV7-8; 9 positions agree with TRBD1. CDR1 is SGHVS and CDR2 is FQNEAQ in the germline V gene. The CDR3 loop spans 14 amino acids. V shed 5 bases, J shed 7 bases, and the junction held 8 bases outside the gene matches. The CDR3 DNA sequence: TGTGCCAGCAGCAGGGAACAGGGGGCAATTGAAGCTTTCTTT. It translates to CASSREQGAIEAFF.

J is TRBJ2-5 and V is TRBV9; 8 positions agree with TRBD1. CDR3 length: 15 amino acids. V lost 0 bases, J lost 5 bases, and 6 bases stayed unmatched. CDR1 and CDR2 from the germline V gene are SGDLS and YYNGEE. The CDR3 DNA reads TGTGCCAGCAGCGTAGCCAGGGGGCCCACCGAGACCCAGTACTTC. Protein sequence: CASSVARGPTETQYF.

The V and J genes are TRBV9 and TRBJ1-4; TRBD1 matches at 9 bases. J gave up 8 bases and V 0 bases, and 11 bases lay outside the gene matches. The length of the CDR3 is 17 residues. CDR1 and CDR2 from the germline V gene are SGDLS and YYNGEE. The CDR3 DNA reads TGTGCCAGCAGCGTAGGCCGTCTGGGACAGGGAGGCGAAAAACTGTTTTTT. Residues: CASSVGRLGQGGEKLFF.

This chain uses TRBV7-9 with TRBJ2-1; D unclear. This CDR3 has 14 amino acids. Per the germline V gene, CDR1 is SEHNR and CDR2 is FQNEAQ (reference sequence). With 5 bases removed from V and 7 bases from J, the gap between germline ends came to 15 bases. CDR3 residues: CASSPLAYDNEQFF. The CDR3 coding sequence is TGTGCCAGCAGCCCTCTGGCATACGATAATGAGCAGTTCTTC.

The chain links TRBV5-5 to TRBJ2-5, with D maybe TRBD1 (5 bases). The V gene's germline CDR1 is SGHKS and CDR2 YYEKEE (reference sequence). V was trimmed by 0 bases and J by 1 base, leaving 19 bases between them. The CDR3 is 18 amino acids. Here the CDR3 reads CASSLEPFSGLLQETQYF. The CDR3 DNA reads TGTGCCAGCAGCTTGGAACCCTTCTCAGGGCTCCTCCAAGAGACCCAGTACTTC.

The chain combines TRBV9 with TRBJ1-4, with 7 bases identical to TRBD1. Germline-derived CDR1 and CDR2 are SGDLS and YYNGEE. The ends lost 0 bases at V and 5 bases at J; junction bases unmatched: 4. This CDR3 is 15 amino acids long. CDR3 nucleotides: TGTGCCAGCAGCGTAGAGGGACAGACAAATGAAAAACTGTTTTTT. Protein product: CASSVEGQTNEKLFF.

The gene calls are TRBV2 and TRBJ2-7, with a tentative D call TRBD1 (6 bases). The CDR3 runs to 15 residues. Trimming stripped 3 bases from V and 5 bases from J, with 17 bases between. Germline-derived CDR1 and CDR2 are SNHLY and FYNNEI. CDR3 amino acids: CASSDPGATANEQYF. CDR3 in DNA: TGTGCCAGCAGTGATCCAGGGGCTACTGCGAACGAGCAGTACTTC. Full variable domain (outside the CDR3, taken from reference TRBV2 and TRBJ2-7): EPEVTQTPSHQVTQMGQEVILRCVPISNHLYFYWYRQILGQKVEFLVSFYNNEISEKSEIFDDQFSVERPDGSNFTLKIRSTKLEDSAMYFCASSDPGATANEQYFGPGTRLTVT.

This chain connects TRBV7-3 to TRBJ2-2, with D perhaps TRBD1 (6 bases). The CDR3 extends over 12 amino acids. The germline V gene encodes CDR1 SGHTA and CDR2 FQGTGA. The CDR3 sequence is CATKGVTGELFF. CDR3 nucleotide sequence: TGTGCTACAAAGGGGGTGACCGGGGAGCTGTTTTTT.

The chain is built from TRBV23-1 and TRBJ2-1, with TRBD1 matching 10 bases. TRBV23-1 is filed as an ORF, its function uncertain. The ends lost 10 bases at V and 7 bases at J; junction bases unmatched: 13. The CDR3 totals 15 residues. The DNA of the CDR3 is TGCGCCAACGATCGGGGACAGGGGCCTTGGAATGAGCAGTTCTTC. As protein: CANDRGQGPWNEQFF.

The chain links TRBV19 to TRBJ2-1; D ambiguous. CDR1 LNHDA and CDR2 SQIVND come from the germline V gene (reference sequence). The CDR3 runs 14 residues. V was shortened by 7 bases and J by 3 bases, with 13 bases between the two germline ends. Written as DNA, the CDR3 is TGTGCCAGTAATCCCAAACTTCACTACAATGAGCAGTTCTTC. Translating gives CASNPKLHYNEQFF.

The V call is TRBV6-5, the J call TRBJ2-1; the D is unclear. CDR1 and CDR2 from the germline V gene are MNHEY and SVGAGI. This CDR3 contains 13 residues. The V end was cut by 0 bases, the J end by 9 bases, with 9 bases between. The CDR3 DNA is TGTGCCAGCAGTTACTCGATAAGTAGTGAGCAGTTCTTC. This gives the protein CASSYSISSEQFF.

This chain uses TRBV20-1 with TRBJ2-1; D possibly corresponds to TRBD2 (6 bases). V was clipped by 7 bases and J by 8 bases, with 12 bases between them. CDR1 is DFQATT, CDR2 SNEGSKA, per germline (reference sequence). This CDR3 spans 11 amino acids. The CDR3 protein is CSERLVYEQFF. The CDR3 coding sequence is TGCAGTGAAAGACTAGTTTATGAGCAGTTCTTC.

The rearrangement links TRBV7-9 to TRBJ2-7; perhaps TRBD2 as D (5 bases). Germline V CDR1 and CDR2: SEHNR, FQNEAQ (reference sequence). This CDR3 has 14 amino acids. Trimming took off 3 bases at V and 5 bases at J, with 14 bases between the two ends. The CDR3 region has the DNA TGTGCCAGCAGCTTGGGTTTTGGTAGCGACGAGCAGTACTTC. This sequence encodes CASSLGFGSDEQYF.